Reported below is one T cell receptor beta chain. Its antigen is unknown. The source of the sample is a study of monozygotic twins with inflammatory bowel disease. General study points: Perhaps reflecting limited power, concordant and discordant twins did not differ in repertoire similarity. Healthy co-twins exceeded IBD patients in TCRbeta diversity as measured by inverse Simpson.

From germline, CDR1 is MNHNY and CDR2 SVGAGI (reference sequence). The CDR3 sequence is 13 residues long. Template switching added UMIs carrying a 6-nucleotide sample barcode. cDNA for TCRalpha and TCRbeta was amplified by nested PCRs of 15 to 20 then 9 cycles. TCRdb reprocessed the 5' RACE reads and reports one entry per CDR3 protein, with no DNA. This sample's table has about 210,000 distinct CDR3 sequences. The chain is built from TRBV6-6 and TRBJ2-5. Sequencing was carried out using blood. The clonotype originates from a human donor with ulcerative colitis or Crohn's disease, or a healthy co-twin of an affected twin (not recorded which). CDR3 region: CATSYTGEETQYF.